The 23 T cell receptor beta chains given below trace back to one sample, sequenced in a study of early stage breast cancer tumors. Data came from immunoSEQ multiplex PCR; TCRdb stores just in-frame clones and leaves some out. In the table there are fewer than 50,000 clones, 70% to 80% of which are singletons. The sequenced sample consisted of blood. These receptors came from a person in their fifties with breast cancer.

This clone was counted a few times. V usage is TRBV10-1 and J usage is TRBJ1-1, with D maybe TRBD1 (5 bases). Trimming left V 8 bases short and J 5 bases short, with 15 bases between. Germline CDR1 reads WNHNN; CDR2 reads SYGVQD (reference sequence). This CDR3 is 13 amino acids long. For the CDR3, the DNA is TGCGCCAGCGGGAGGGGAGGTAAGACTGAAGCTTTCTTT. Encoded protein: CASGRGGKTEAFF.

J is TRBJ2-3 and V is TRBV9; 10 positions match TRBD2. J was trimmed by 2 bases and V by 4 bases; bases with no gene match: 10. Germline values: CDR1 SGDLS, CDR2 YYNGEE. CDR3 length: 17 residues. The DNA of the CDR3 is TGTGCCAGCAGCCCCCATTACGGGACTAGCGTCACAGATACGCAGTATTTT. Its translation is CASSPHYGTSVTDTQYF.

This chain connects TRBV5-5 to TRBJ1-2, with 8 positions matching TRBD1. The CDR3 extends over 15 amino acids. Germline trimming cut 4 bases from V and 3 bases from J; bases unmatched to any gene: 8. The germline CDR1 and CDR2 sequences are SGHKS and YYEKEE (reference sequence). This CDR3 reads CASSPRSTGDYGYTF. CDR3 coding DNA: TGTGCCAGCAGCCCCCGCTCGACAGGGGACTATGGCTACACCTTC.

This clone was seen just once. The chain combines TRBV27 with TRBJ2-3; TRBD2 agrees at 7 bases. The V segment lost 3 bases and the J segment 6 bases; nucleotides outside the gene matches: 12. This CDR3 region has 16 residues. The germline V gene encodes CDR1 MNHEY and CDR2 SMNVEV (reference sequence). The CDR3 bases are TGTGCCAGCAGTTTGACTAGCACAGGAGTAATGGATACGCAGTATTTT. Residues: CASSLTSTGVMDTQYF.

The chain links TRBV29-1 to TRBJ1-2; D gene uncertain. The CDR3 contains 10 residues. The V and J ends lost 5 bases and 2 bases respectively, with 3 bases between them. CDR1 is SQVTM, CDR2 ANQGSEA, per germline. The CDR3 here is CSVSNYGYTF. The DNA of the CDR3 is TGCAGCGTTTCGAACTATGGCTACACCTTC. Variable domain in full (rest from reference TRBV29-1 and TRBJ1-2): SAVISQKPSRDICQRGTSLTIQCQVDSQVTMMFWYRQQPGQSLTLIATANQGSEATYESGFVIDKFPISRPNLTFSTLTVSNMSPEDSSIYLCSVSNYGYTFGSGTRLTVV.

The rearrangement links TRBV11-2 to TRBJ1-1, with D unclear. Trimming removed 1 base at V and 10 bases at J, with 16 bases between. This CDR3 contains 14 residues. Germline V gene data show CDR1 as SGHAT and CDR2 as FQNNGV. In DNA form, the CDR3 reads TGTGCCAGCAGCTTAGGACATCTCTTCGAGGGAGCTTTCTTT. Its protein product is CASSLGHLFEGAFF.

The V call is TRBV4-1, the J call TRBJ2-7; 10 positions match TRBD2. Germline V gene sequence: CDR1 MGHRA, CDR2 YSYEKL. This CDR3 contains 17 residues. Trimming took 2 bases from V and 3 from J; bases not matched to a gene: 10. The CDR3 DNA reads TGCGCCAGCAGCCAAACTCCTCAGCGGGAGGGCCTCTACGAGCAGTACTTC. It yields the protein CASSQTPQREGLYEQYF.

The chain carries TRBV6-1 and TRBJ1-1, with D unclear. V lost 2 bases and J lost 1, with 2 bases in between. Germline V gives CDR1 MNHNS, CDR2 SASEGT. The CDR3 loop spans 12 amino acids. CDR3 sequence: CASSERNTEAFF. CDR3 coding DNA: TGTGCCAGCAGTGAACGGAACACTGAAGCTTTCTTT.

The gene calls are TRBV29-1 and TRBJ2-5, with 8 bases that match TRBD2. This CDR3 spans 14 amino acids. Per the germline V gene, CDR1 is SQVTM and CDR2 is ANQGSEA. Trimming cost V 4 bases and J 5 bases; bases outside gene matches: 9. DNA for the CDR3: TGCAGCGTTGCGCCCGGGACTAGGTTTGAGACCCAGTACTTC. It yields the protein CSVAPGTRFETQYF.

The chain recombines TRBV7-2 with TRBJ2-7; D perhaps matches TRBD2 (6 bases). Germline values: CDR1 SGHTA, CDR2 FQGNSA. This CDR3 comprises 15 residues. V shed 5 bases and J shed 0 bases, with 14 bases lying between them. In nucleotides, the CDR3 is TGTGCCAGCAGCCCCGCCGGCGGGAACTCCTACGAGCAGTACTTC. As protein: CASSPAGGNSYEQYF.

The chain recombines TRBV7-2 with TRBJ1-2; tentative D call: TRBD1 (6 bases). Trimming cost V 2 bases and J 2 bases, with 15 bases left between them. The CDR3 sequence is 16 residues long. In germline, CDR1 is SGHTA, CDR2 FQGNSA. The CDR3 region has the DNA TGTGCCAGCAGCTTAAAATCGGACAGTTACAACTATGGCTACACCTTC. This sequence encodes CASSLKSDSYNYGYTF.

CDR3 DNA sequence: TGTGCCAGCAGCCCACGGACAGGGGGGATCTATGGCTACACCTTC. It yields the protein CASSPRTGGIYGYTF. The chain employs TRBV5-8 and TRBJ1-2; 10 nucleotides agree with TRBD1. V trimming: 4 bases; J trimming: 4 bases; junction bases outside the gene matches: 7. The CDR3 sequence is 15 residues long. CDR1 and CDR2 (germline): SGHTS, YDEGEE.

The rearrangement uses TRBV5-3 and TRBJ2-7; tentatively, D is TRBD1 (5 bases). TRBV5-3 is assigned to the ORF class and has an uncertain function. V was shortened by 0 bases and J by 3 bases, with 7 bases between the two germline ends. The CDR3 totals 13 residues. CDR3 protein: CARSLGQLYEQYV. CDR3 coding DNA: TGTGCCAGAAGCTTGGGACAGCTCTACGAGCAGTACGTC.

CDR3 protein: CASSSQRTVSPSGANVLTF. CDR3 in DNA: TGTGCCAGCAGCTCCCAGCGGACAGTATCCCCCTCTGGGGCCAACGTCCTGACTTTC. V is TRBV7-9 and J is TRBJ2-6; tentative D call: TRBD1 (6 bases). Trimming pared 4 bases from V and 0 bases from J, leaving 19 bases between. CDR1 and CDR2 (germline): SEHNR, FQNEAQ (reference sequence). The CDR3 runs to 19 residues.

This rearrangement joins TRBV23-1 to TRBJ1-6; D call uncertain. TRBV23-1 has ORF status, its function being uncertain. Trimming removed 2 bases at V and 0 bases at J, with 11 bases between. The CDR3 runs to 17 residues. CDR3 in DNA: TGCGCCAGCAGTCAACCATCGGAGAGCTCCTATAATTCACCCCTCCACTTT. It yields the protein CASSQPSESSYNSPLHF.

This clone was counted between two and nine times. V is TRBV29-1 and J is TRBJ1-2; D ambiguous. The CDR3 is made up of 12 amino acids. The germline CDR1 and CDR2 sequences are SQVTM and ANQGSEA. V was trimmed by 5 bases and J by 2 bases, leaving 9 bases between them. This chain's CDR3 is CSVLEGNYGYTF. The DNA of the CDR3 is TGCAGCGTTCTCGAGGGAAACTATGGCTACACCTTC.

The chain has TRBV5-5 and TRBJ2-7; no clear D gene. V lost 2 bases to trimming and J lost 5 bases, with 11 bases between them. The CDR3 has 13 amino acids. Per germline, CDR1 SGHKS and CDR2 YYEKEE (reference sequence). The CDR3 DNA reads TGTGCCAGCAGCTTTATCGGGTCAGACGAGCAGTACTTC. It is translated as CASSFIGSDEQYF.

V usage is TRBV5-1 and J usage is TRBJ1-2; TRBD1 matches at 10 bases. After removal of 4 bases from V and 4 bases from J, the junction contained 19 bases not matched to a gene. Germline assignment: CDR1 SGHRS and CDR2 YFSETQ. There are 19 residues in the CDR3. DNA for the CDR3: TGCGCCAGCAGCCCAATAGCCGGGACAGGGGTTTTTCTCGGCTATGGCTACACCTTC. Its translation: CASSPIAGTGVFLGYGYTF.

The chain combines TRBV5-1 with TRBJ2-1, with 10 bases fitting TRBD2. J gave up 4 bases and V 3 bases, and 7 bases lay outside the gene matches. The germline V gene encodes CDR1 SGHRS and CDR2 YFSETQ. The length of the CDR3 is 16 residues. CDR3 bases: TGCGCCAGCAGCTCCTTAAGCGGGGGGGAATACAATGAGCAGTTCTTC. Residues: CASSSLSGGEYNEQFF.

This clone was picked up a small number of times. This chain uses TRBV9 with TRBJ1-2; D is unresolved. Trimming took 0 bases from V and 8 from J, leaving 8 bases between them. The CDR3 spans 12 residues. The V gene's germline CDR1 is SGDLS and CDR2 YYNGEE. Written as DNA, the CDR3 is TGTGCCAGCAGCGTAGGAGGAGGGGGCTACACCTTC. Translating it yields CASSVGGGGYTF.

This clone was seen once. The chain couples TRBV6-1 to TRBJ2-5, with D possibly matching TRBD1 (6 bases). Per the germline V gene, CDR1 is MNHNS and CDR2 is SASEGT. Trimming left V 6 bases short and J 7 bases short, with 15 bases between. The CDR3 runs 13 residues. The CDR3, as DNA: TGTGCCAGCAGCCAGACAGGTGCTGGGACCCAGTACTTC. It specifies CASSQTGAGTQYF.

V is TRBV5-4 and J is TRBJ2-5, with 9 bases matching TRBD1. The CDR3 runs to 15 residues. Germline CDR1 is SGHNT and CDR2 is YYREEE (reference sequence). The V and J ends lost 5 bases and 5 bases, in that order; junction bases with no gene match: 10. The CDR3 DNA sequence: TGTGCCAGCAGTTCCGGGACAGGGCCTCGGGAGACCCAGTACTTC. Its protein product is CASSSGTGPRETQYF. Variable domain in full (rest from reference TRBV5-4 and TRBJ2-5): ETGVTQSPTHLIKTRGQQVTLRCSSQSGHNTVSWYQQALGQGPQFIFQYYREEENGRGNFPPRFSGLQFPNYSSELNVNALELDDSALYLCASSSGTGPRETQYFGPGTRLLVL.

In the case of this clone: The junction shows a germline mismatch at one end, possibly a read error. The rearrangement uses TRBV6-5 and TRBJ1-5; 7 nucleotides line up with TRBD1. The germline V gene has CDR1 MNHEY and CDR2 SVGAGI. The CDR3 is made up of 15 amino acids. CDR3 in amino acids: CASSNSGGVNQPQHF. CDR3 DNA: TGTGCCAGCAGTAACTCAGGGGGAGTCAATCAGCCCCAGCATTTT.